This T cell receptor beta chain appears in the sequencing data of a study of blood T cell repertoires in COVID-19 (dated by TCRdb to 2018 to 2020). For the study in its entirety: Samples covering the acute and convalescent phases of COVID-19 were provided by collaborators in the United States, Italy and Spain. Where available, HLA class I and class II types were obtained from metadata supplied by the sample provider rather than from assay-based typing. Deeply sampled blood TCRbeta repertoires from subjects exposed to, actively infected with, or recovered from COVID-19 were included in the dataset. The prospective study material was composed of cDNA or gDNA derived from T cells, B-cell-depleted T cells, or PBMCs. Samples were obtained from the ongoing ImmuneRACE study (first 160 participants) and from over 1,000 subjects provided by 6 global collaborators. The repertoires were made available in a free public database intended to serve as a resource for research on the immune response to SARS-CoV-2. Sample metadata almost always included a de-identified subject ID, COVID-19 status, age in years and sex.

TCRbeta CDR3 regions were amplified from genomic DNA using the immunoSEQ Assay, a bias-controlled multiplex PCR. The study's processing was this. The number of nucleated cells in each sample was estimated by amplification of reference gene primers within the assay. To quantify the absolute abundance of each unique TCRbeta CDR3 rearrangement, sequence reads were collapsed and filtered. For each sample, productive Simpson clonality was calculated as the square root of Simpson's diversity index across productive rearrangements. The table comes from immuneACCESS by way of TCRdb, which keeps in-frame sequences with V and J called. Part of the clones is missing from these tables; in studies checked, under half for an unresolved V gene and the rest for unknown reasons. D and trimming come from the DNA, and the V and J calls and clone size come from that table. The sample table shows roughly 170,000 clones, and more than 80% are seen once. The top ten constitute about 12% of the sample.

Beyond this particular receptor, the publication reports: Clinical and demographic metadata were provided uncurated, with the amount varying by source and participant.

Sequences LGHDT (CDR1) and YNNKEL (CDR2) are obtained from the germline V gene (reference sequence). The CDR3 contains 17 residues, cysteine and phenylalanine counted. Only the CDR3 portion is preserved as DNA: 51 bases, with reading frame beginning at the first base. The germline ends are 20 bases apart after V is trimmed by 2 bases and J by 4 bases. Enrolling through a virtual design, the prospective study's participants ranged in age from roughly 18 to 90 years and lived across roughly 23 United States geographic areas. In the prospective study, cohorts were assigned on the basis of participant-reported clinical history obtained from a screening survey and a study questionnaire. Recovered participants in ImmuneRACE Cohort 3 were defined as having two consecutive negative NP/OP PCR tests, clearance from a healthcare professional, or resolution of symptoms. Each participant in the prospective study had whole blood, serum and a nasopharyngeal or oropharyngeal swab collected by mobile phlebotomists. Prospective study participants could optionally give additional blood draws and questionnaires over a 2-month period. Before DNA extraction, blood samples from the prospective study were shipped at room temperature or frozen.

A few counts support this clone. It lacks a known antigen. Base qualities are not provided; no much larger clone lies one nucleotide away. Input material: PBMCs or T cells enriched from blood (not recorded which). The V gene is TRBV3-1 (or the pseudogene TRBV3-2) and the J gene is TRBJ1-2, with TRBD1 as a weak D call on 5 bases. This receptor was identified in a man between 45 and 60 years old who had recovered from COVID-19. The DNA is TGTGCCAGCAGCCAATGGTGGGGCGCTGGGGAAGGCTATGGCTACACCTTC. This translates into CASSQWWGAGEGYGYTF.